This T cell receptor (beta chain) was recovered during a study of shared clonotypes between healthy human individuals. Whole-study findings and limits: Among a handful of donors, about 5% of naive CD4 clonotypes were found in common.

Repertoires were generated with immunoSEQ multiplex PCR, while TCRdb's copy carries only in-frame clones and drops some. The sample yields hundreds of thousands of clones, 74% seen once. The length of the CDR3 is 14 residues. Germline V gene lookup returns CDR1 MGHRA and CDR2 YSYEKL. Trimming removed 0 bases at V and 3 bases at J, with 7 bases between. Donation came from healthy HIV-negative adults that had no recent acute infections or vaccinations. To note about this clone: Its antigen is unidentified.

Sequencing input: memory CD4+ T cells sorted from blood. Subset of the sample: CD45RA-negative fraction. V gene TRBV4-1 combines with J gene TRBJ2-3; D is unclear. This receptor was taken from a woman in her 30s in good health. The CDR3 is CASSQDGVTDTQYF. The CDR3 DNA is TGCGCCAGCAGCCAAGATGGGGTGACAGATACGCAGTATTTT.